This T cell receptor (beta chain) was found in a study of shared clonotypes between healthy human individuals. General study findings and limits: Naive subsets generally had larger estimated richness than memory subsets. What rarefaction showed was incomplete sorted-subset sequencing despite large depth.

Germline trimming cut 9 bases from V and 0 bases from J; bases unmatched to any gene: 10. Germline CDR1 reads MDHEN; CDR2 reads SYDVKM. The CDR3 sequence is 16 residues long. As concerns this clone: Its antigen remains unknown.

A CD45RA+ naive subset and a CD45RA-negative memory subset were split from CD4+ cells. Libraries were prepared by immunoSEQ multiplex PCR; TCRdb keeps only in-frame clonotypes and omits some of them. Of 2.3 million or so clones detected, just over 90% appear once; the ten largest clones hold 0.39%. Sequenced material: naive CD4+ T cells from PBMCs. This sample's subset: CD45RA+ positively selected. The chain joins TRBV28 to TRBJ2-1, with 8 nucleotides matching TRBD2. The TCR comes from a man aged 18 to 30 in good health. Some clones in this sample may be carry-over from other donors' samples. For the CDR3, the DNA is TGTGCCAGTTCCCGCGCCGGGACTAGCTCCTACAATGAGCAGTTCTTC. Protein: CASSRAGTSSYNEQFF.